What follows is one TCR beta chain and its context. The antigen is unknown. The authors amplified TCR beta CDR3 regions, and they did so from RNA transcripts for repertoire sequencing. The authors performed first-round RT-PCR with HTBI primers and then a second-round multiplex PCR. MiXCR was run by TCRdb on the multiplex PCR reads, yielding one entry per CDR3 protein. The data contain over a million distinct CDR3 sequences, 36% of them singletons. With V trimmed by 5 bases and J by 2 bases, 11 bases remained unmatched. This CDR3 has 16 amino acids. CDR1 SGHVS and CDR2 FNYEAQ come from the germline V gene. The data belong to a study of Graves' ophthalmopathy and Graves' hyperthyroidism. Study-level points and caveats: The model's prediction of ophthalmopathy progression had roughly 71% sensitivity and around 72% specificity.

The chain joins TRBV7-6 to TRBJ1-2; 7 positions agree with TRBD1. This receptor was taken from an adult man with Graves' hyperthyroidism. The sequencing sample was made of peripheral blood or thyroid tissue (not recorded which). CDR3 in DNA: TGTGCCAGCAGCCCATTAGGGGGCTGGGACAACTATGGCTACACCTTC. It codes for CASSPLGGWDNYGYTF.